Listed below are T cell receptor beta chains from one sample, sequenced in a study of liver allograft versus peripheral blood T cells. TCRdb re-called the reads through MiXCR, storing one row per CDR3 protein. The data contain 15,000 or so distinct CDR3 sequences, under 30% of them singletons. The source is a human patient who had a liver transplant. Some T cells could come from the graft donor. Each CDR3 is given with its conserved first and last residue. A D gene is named only where the DNA matches it firmly. Not all rows give a size; the values are once, few, many and, for expanded clones, a class.

J | size | D | V | CDR3 | DNA
TRBJ2-1 | medium-sized | TRBD1 | TRBV18 | CASSPPQGASPGEQFF | TGTGCCAGCTCACCCCCCCAGGGGGCCTCGCCAGGGGAGCAGTTCTTC
TRBJ1-1 | - | - | TRBV11-1 | CASSLVLDTEAFF | TGTGCCAGCAGCTTAGTTCTGGACACTGAAGCTTTCTTT
TRBJ2-7 | medium-sized | TRBD2 | TRBV18 | CASSPGTSGSSEQYF | TGTGCCAGCTCACCGGGGACTAGCGGGAGTTCCGAGCAGTACTTC
TRBJ1-6 | - | TRBD1 | TRBV7-9 | CASNPDREGSPLHF | TGTGCCAGCAACCCGGACAGGGAAGGCTCACCCCTCCACTTT
TRBJ2-3 | - | - | TRBV5-6 | CASSSLTYASTDTQYF | TGTGCCAGCAGTTCCCTAACGTATGCTAGCACAGATACGCAGTATTTT
TRBJ2-1 | medium-sized | TRBD2 | TRBV18 | CASSGGSGVYNEQFF | TGTGCCAGCTCGGGGGGTAGCGGGGTCTACAATGAGCAGTTCTTC
TRBJ2-2 | - | TRBD2 | TRBV11-1 | CASSVRRESGELFF | TGTGCCAGCAGCGTGAGGCGGGAGTCCGGGGAGCTGTTTTTT
TRBJ2-7 | few | TRBD2 | TRBV19 | CASSERAGAYEQYF | TGTGCCAGTAGTGAACGGGCGGGGGCCTACGAGCAGTACTTC
TRBJ1-1 | - | - | TRBV15 | CATSRTVTTEAFF | TGTGCCACCAGCAGAACCGTGACCACTGAAGCTTTCTTT
TRBJ1-2 | many | - | TRBV5-6 | CASSLSQTGFSGYTF | TGTGCCAGCAGCTTGTCCCAAACAGGGTTTTCTGGCTACACCTTC
TRBJ2-2 | many | TRBD2 | TRBV19 | CASSIGAGRSTGELFF | TGTGCCAGTAGTATAGGGGCCGGGAGGAGCACCGGGGAGCTGTTTTTT
TRBJ2-5 | few | - | TRBV5-5 | CASSLMYRAETQYF | TGTGCCAGCAGCTTGATGTACAGGGCTGAGACCCAGTACTTC
TRBJ2-7 | - | - | TRBV7-2 | CASSVGSEQYF | TGTGCCAGCAGCGTAGGCTCGGAGCAGTACTTC
TRBJ1-1 | - | - | TRBV7-9 | CASSLGLAGTEAFF | TGTGCCAGCAGCTTAGGCCTGGCCGGCACTGAAGCTTTCTTT
TRBJ2-1 | - | - | TRBV15 | CATSRERDSGQFF | TGTGCCACCAGCAGAGAGAGGGACTCTGGGCAGTTCTTC
TRBJ1-1 | few | TRBD1 | TRBV25-1 | CASSDTRTGNTEAFF | TGTGCCAGCAGTGACACCCGGACAGGGAACACTGAAGCTTTCTTT
TRBJ2-5 | medium-sized | TRBD2 | TRBV27 | CASSSLTSGQETQYF | TGTGCCAGCAGTTCCCTCACTAGCGGCCAAGAGACCCAGTACTTC
TRBJ1-2 | few | TRBD1 | TRBV27 | CASSLRGGAYGYTF | TGTGCCAGCAGTTTACGAGGGGGCGCCTATGGCTACACCTTC
TRBJ2-7 | many | - | TRBV13 | CASSSSGDYEQYF | TGTGCCAGCAGTTCCTCGGGAGACTACGAGCAGTACTTC
TRBJ1-5 | - | - | TRBV20-1 | CSAGATGVRGQPQHF | TGCAGTGCTGGCGCCACAGGCGTCCGGGGGCAGCCCCAGCATTTT
TRBJ2-1 | - | TRBD2 | TRBV28 | CASSLWTSGNWYNEQFF | TGTGCCAGCAGTTTATGGACTAGCGGGAATTGGTACAATGAGCAGTTCTTC
TRBJ1-1 | once | - | TRBV18 | CASRGELNTEAFF | TGTGCCAGCCGCGGGGAATTGAACACTGAAGCTTTCTTT
TRBJ2-3 | - | - | TRBV11-2 | CASSREGDTQYF | TGTGCCAGCAGTAGAGAAGGGGATACGCAGTATTTT
TRBJ2-4 | - | TRBD2 | TRBV20-1 | CSARPQASGGDIQYF | TGCAGTGCTAGACCCCAGGCTAGCGGGGGGGACATTCAGTACTTC
TRBJ1-6 | - | - | TRBV20-1 | CSARDGGDNSPLHF | TGCAGTGCTAGAGACGGGGGGGATAATTCACCCCTCCACTTT
TRBJ2-3 | - | - | TRBV20-1 | CSARSYLEGAFTDTQYF | TGCAGTGCTAGATCGTACCTGGAGGGGGCATTTACAGATACGCAGTATTTT
TRBJ1-2 | - | - | TRBV12-3/TRBV12-4 | CASSLVNYGYTF | TGTGCCAGCAGTTTGGTTAACTATGGCTACACCTTC
TRBJ2-3 | many | TRBD1 | TRBV6-1 | CASSGDRVIDTQYF | TGTGCCAGCAGTGGAGACAGGGTTATCGATACGCAGTATTTT
TRBJ1-2 | medium-sized | TRBD1 | TRBV29-1 | CSTRDSSNRYTF | TGCAGTACAAGGGACAGCTCGAATCGCTACACCTTC
TRBJ2-5 | medium-sized | - | TRBV19 | CASSIAAGSETQYF | TGTGCCAGTAGTATAGCGGCAGGGTCGGAGACCCAGTACTTC
TRBJ2-5 | few | TRBD2 | TRBV29-1 | CSGERGAGETQYF | TGCAGCGGGGAGCGGGGGGCCGGGGAGACCCAGTACTTC
TRBJ1-1 | - | - | TRBV28 | CASSRPGGRENTEAFF | TGTGCCAGCAGCCGCCCCGGGGGTAGGGAGAACACTGAAGCTTTCTTT
TRBJ1-4 | few | - | TRBV7-9 | CATRVAATNEKLFF | TGTGCCACGCGTGTAGCAGCAACTAATGAAAAACTGTTTTTT
TRBJ2-5 | - | TRBD2 | TRBV6-5 | CASSYSMRLAGGETQYF | TGTGCCAGCAGTTACTCGATGCGACTAGCGGGAGGAGAGACCCAGTACTTC
TRBJ1-1 | few | - | TRBV28 | CASSPLRALAPEAFF | TGTGCCAGCAGCCCCCTGAGGGCCTTGGCCCCTGAAGCTTTCTTT
TRBJ1-3 | medium-sized | - | TRBV10-3 | CAISTSGAAGNTIYF | TGTGCCATCAGCACCTCAGGGGCGGCTGGAAACACCATATATTTT
TRBJ1-1 | medium-sized | TRBD1 | TRBV10-3 | CAISDRDRGDEAFF | TGTGCCATCAGTGACCGAGACAGGGGGGATGAAGCTTTCTTT
TRBJ1-1 | - | - | TRBV30 | CAWARGGDTEAFF | TGTGCCTGGGCCAGGGGCGGGGACACTGAAGCTTTCTTT
TRBJ2-1 | medium-sized | - | TRBV29-1 | CSVERFGRSSYNEQFF | TGCAGCGTTGAAAGGTTTGGTCGGAGCTCCTACAATGAGCAGTTCTTC
TRBJ1-5 | many | TRBD1 | TRBV6-5 | CASSLSGTGGAEPQHF | TGTGCCAGCAGCCTCTCCGGGACAGGGGGCGCGGAACCCCAGCATTTT
TRBJ1-3 | few | - | TRBV28 | CASSEGRWGRAGNTIYF | TGTGCCAGCTCCGAGGGGCGGTGGGGCAGGGCTGGAAACACCATATATTTT
TRBJ2-7 | few | - | TRBV6-5 | CASSYSEGISKEQYF | TGTGCCAGCAGTTACAGCGAAGGGATTTCGAAGGAGCAGTACTTC
TRBJ1-6 | many | TRBD1 | TRBV6-6 | CASRLHDGVGQGRSPLHF | TGTGCCAGCAGGCTACACGACGGGGTGGGACAGGGGAGATCACCCCTCCACTTT
TRBJ1-2 | - | - | TRBV12-3/TRBV12-4 | CASSSWTGYGYTF | TGTGCCAGCAGTTCCTGGACGGGATATGGCTACACCTTC
TRBJ2-5 | - | TRBD2 | TRBV5-1 | CASSLGLAGGLYQETQYF | TGCGCCAGCAGCTTGGGGCTAGCGGGGGGGCTGTACCAAGAGACCCAGTACTTC
TRBJ1-6 | - | - | TRBV6-5 | CASSYEASRSPLHF | TGTGCCAGCAGTTACGAGGCATCTAGATCACCCCTCCACTTT